This is a list of T cell receptor beta chains from one sample in a study of identifying expanded T cells in peripheral blood. The repertoire was sequenced with immunoSEQ multiplex PCR; TCRdb's copy has only in-frame clones and lacks some. The table lists under 130,000 clones, around 89% of them singletons. The specimen sequenced was blood. All receptors derive from a person aged 18 to 70 in good health. Each CDR3 is given with its conserved first and last residue. D genes are given only for firm matches. Part of the rows lack a size; the others show once, few, many or a class for expanded clones.

clone_size: once; v_call: TRBV6-6; j_call: TRBJ2-1; d_call: NA; cdr3_aa: CASTFTAGQYNEQFF; cdr3_nt: TGTGCCAGCACTTTTACGGCGGGGCAATACAATGAGCAGTTCTTC
clone_size: NA; v_call: TRBV23-1; j_call: TRBJ1-2; d_call: NA; cdr3_aa: CAGPGICYGYTF; cdr3_nt: TGCGCCGGCCCCGGAATCTGTTATGGCTACACCTTC
clone_size: NA; v_call: TRBV5-3; j_call: TRBJ1-2; d_call: TRBD1; cdr3_aa: CARRGDRGTSYYGYTF; cdr3_nt: TGTGCCAGAAGGGGGGACAGGGGGACATCCTACTATGGCTACACCTTC
clone_size: NA; v_call: TRBV5-1; j_call: TRBJ2-5; d_call: TRBD1; cdr3_aa: CASSPLTGVEETQYF; cdr3_nt: TGCGCCAGCAGCCCGCTCACAGGGGTCGAGGAGACCCAGTACTTC
clone_size: NA; v_call: TRBV28; j_call: TRBJ2-7; d_call: NA; cdr3_aa: CASSLYGREDYEQYF; cdr3_nt: TGTGCCAGCAGTTTGTATGGAAGGGAGGACTACGAGCAGTACTTC
clone_size: once; v_call: TRBV6-5; j_call: TRBJ2-7; d_call: NA; cdr3_aa: CASSYHESYEQYF; cdr3_nt: TGTGCCAGCAGTTACCACGAATCCTACGAGCAGTACTTC
clone_size: NA; v_call: TRBV7-9; j_call: TRBJ1-1; d_call: NA; cdr3_aa: CATKGDWTEAFF; cdr3_nt: TGTGCGACCAAGGGAGACTGGACTGAAGCTTTCTTT
clone_size: NA; v_call: TRBV2; j_call: TRBJ2-1; d_call: NA; cdr3_aa: CASSVQVWRAQQFF; cdr3_nt: TGTGCCAGCAGTGTTCAAGTTTGGAGGGCTCAGCAGTTCTTC
clone_size: NA; v_call: TRBV4-2; j_call: TRBJ2-1; d_call: TRBD2; cdr3_aa: CASSQVAGGLGFF; cdr3_nt: TGTGCCAGCAGCCAAGTAGCGGGGGGGCTAGGATTCTTC
clone_size: NA; v_call: TRBV7-8; j_call: TRBJ1-3; d_call: NA; cdr3_aa: CASSFGQSSGNTIYF; cdr3_nt: TGTGCCAGCAGCTTCGGACAGTCCTCTGGAAACACCATATATTTT
clone_size: NA; v_call: TRBV11-2; j_call: TRBJ1-4; d_call: NA; cdr3_aa: CASSLVTGSAGEKLFF; cdr3_nt: TGTGCCAGCAGCTTAGTAACGGGGTCAGCGGGTGAAAAACTGTTTTTT
clone_size: once; v_call: TRBV27; j_call: TRBJ1-1; d_call: NA; cdr3_aa: CASNPMGAGGTEAFF; cdr3_nt: TGTGCCAGCAACCCTATGGGGGCAGGAGGGACTGAAGCTTTCTTT
clone_size: NA; v_call: TRBV11-3; j_call: TRBJ2-5; d_call: TRBD1; cdr3_aa: CASSPGQGETQYF; cdr3_nt: TGTGCCAGCAGTCCGGGACAGGGGGAGACCCAGTACTTC
clone_size: NA; v_call: TRBV18; j_call: TRBJ2-6; d_call: NA; cdr3_aa: CASSASANRDPDSGANVLTF; cdr3_nt: TGTGCCAGCTCCGCCTCCGCAAACCGGGACCCTGACTCTGGGGCCAACGTCCTGACTTTC
clone_size: once; v_call: TRBV5-1; j_call: TRBJ2-5; d_call: NA; cdr3_aa: CASSLESEGVNQETQYF; cdr3_nt: TGCGCCAGCAGCTTGGAATCAGAGGGGGTAAACCAAGAGACCCAGTACTTC
clone_size: NA; v_call: TRBV6-6; j_call: TRBJ2-5; d_call: NA; cdr3_aa: CASSYIGHAELETQYF; cdr3_nt: TGTGCCAGCAGTTACATAGGACATGCCGAGTTGGAGACCCAGTACTTC
clone_size: NA; v_call: TRBV6-5; j_call: TRBJ2-6; d_call: NA; cdr3_aa: CASSYAGAGANVLTF; cdr3_nt: TGTGCCAGCAGTTACGCAGGTGCGGGGGCCAACGTCCTGACTTTC
clone_size: NA; v_call: TRBV4-3; j_call: TRBJ1-2; d_call: TRBD1; cdr3_aa: CASSQKGAGYGYTF; cdr3_nt: TGCGCCAGCAGCCAAAAGGGGGCAGGCTATGGCTACACCTTC
clone_size: NA; v_call: TRBV6-5; j_call: TRBJ2-5; d_call: NA; cdr3_aa: CASSPQEGTQYF; cdr3_nt: TGTGCCAGCAGTCCTCAGGAGGGGACCCAGTACTTC
clone_size: few; v_call: TRBV27; j_call: TRBJ1-3; d_call: NA; cdr3_aa: CASSPTGPGVYTIYF; cdr3_nt: TGTGCCAGCAGTCCCACCGGACCCGGGGTGTACACCATATATTTT
clone_size: NA; v_call: TRBV5-1; j_call: TRBJ2-1; d_call: NA; cdr3_aa: CASSPLGYLWNYNEQFF; cdr3_nt: TGCGCCAGCAGCCCCCTTGGTTACCTCTGGAACTACAATGAGCAGTTCTTC
clone_size: NA; v_call: TRBV5-1; j_call: TRBJ1-2; d_call: NA; cdr3_aa: CASSLRTDTAYGYTF; cdr3_nt: TGCGCCAGCAGCTTGAGGACAGATACTGCCTATGGCTACACCTTC
clone_size: NA; v_call: TRBV4-2; j_call: TRBJ2-5; d_call: NA; cdr3_aa: CASSQDGGPSGTQYF; cdr3_nt: TGTGCCAGCAGCCAAGATGGAGGACCGTCGGGGACCCAGTACTTC
clone_size: NA; v_call: TRBV10-3; j_call: TRBJ1-2; d_call: NA; cdr3_aa: CAISESTDYYGYTF; cdr3_nt: TGTGCCATCAGTGAGTCGACCGACTACTATGGCTACACCTTC
clone_size: NA; v_call: TRBV5-1; j_call: TRBJ1-1; d_call: NA; cdr3_aa: CASSLETVIYTEAFF; cdr3_nt: TGCGCCAGCAGCTTAGAGACAGTTATCTACACTGAAGCTTTCTTT
clone_size: NA; v_call: TRBV5-1; j_call: TRBJ2-7; d_call: TRBD2; cdr3_aa: CASSLGGGGGSSYEQYF; cdr3_nt: TGCGCCAGCAGCTTGGGGGGCGGGGGGGGCAGCTCCTACGAGCAGTACTTC
clone_size: NA; v_call: TRBV5-4; j_call: TRBJ1-1; d_call: NA; cdr3_aa: CASSQDSVEAFF; cdr3_nt: TGTGCCAGCAGCCAAGATTCGGTCGAGGCTTTCTTT
clone_size: NA; v_call: TRBV7-2; j_call: TRBJ2-7; d_call: NA; cdr3_aa: CASSSGSSYEQYF; cdr3_nt: TGTGCCAGCAGCTCCGGGTCCTCCTACGAGCAGTACTTC
clone_size: NA; v_call: TRBV10-1; j_call: TRBJ2-3; d_call: NA; cdr3_aa: CASSGPGQLSTDTQYF; cdr3_nt: TGCGCCAGCAGTGGCCCCGGACAGCTTAGCACAGATACGCAGTATTTT
clone_size: NA; v_call: TRBV7-2; j_call: TRBJ1-1; d_call: NA; cdr3_aa: CASSRGQANTEAFF; cdr3_nt: TGTGCCAGCAGCCGGGGACAAGCGAACACTGAAGCTTTCTTT
clone_size: NA; v_call: TRBV14; j_call: TRBJ1-2; d_call: TRBD1; cdr3_aa: CASSQEGTGWEGYTF; cdr3_nt: TGTGCCAGCAGCCAAGAAGGGACAGGGTGGGAAGGCTACACCTTC
clone_size: once; v_call: TRBV2; j_call: TRBJ2-3; d_call: NA; cdr3_aa: CASSERGNTQYF; cdr3_nt: TGTGCCAGCAGTGAACGAGGGAATACGCAGTATTTT
clone_size: NA; v_call: TRBV29-1; j_call: TRBJ2-3; d_call: TRBD2; cdr3_aa: CSVGGGRDTQYF; cdr3_nt: TGCAGCGTTGGGGGGGGGAGAGATACGCAGTATTTT
clone_size: NA; v_call: TRBV7-6; j_call: TRBJ2-3; d_call: NA; cdr3_aa: CASSLATGRDTQYF; cdr3_nt: TGTGCCAGCAGCTTAGCCACAGGGAGAGATACGCAGTATTTT
clone_size: NA; v_call: TRBV7-2; j_call: TRBJ2-7; d_call: NA; cdr3_aa: CASSFSVGFEQYF; cdr3_nt: TGTGCCAGCAGCTTTAGTGTAGGGTTCGAGCAGTACTTC
clone_size: once; v_call: TRBV28; j_call: TRBJ2-5; d_call: NA; cdr3_aa: CASSPGQYAKTQYF; cdr3_nt: TGTGCCAGCAGCCCAGGACAGTACGCGAAGACCCAGTACTTC
clone_size: NA; v_call: TRBV10-3; j_call: TRBJ1-1; d_call: NA; cdr3_aa: CAISIRLNTEAFF; cdr3_nt: TGTGCCATCAGTATAAGGCTGAACACTGAAGCTTTCTTT
clone_size: NA; v_call: TRBV5-1; j_call: TRBJ1-3; d_call: NA; cdr3_aa: CASSLSDRGNTIYF; cdr3_nt: TGCGCCAGCAGCTTGTCCGACAGGGGAAACACCATATATTTT
clone_size: NA; v_call: TRBV15; j_call: TRBJ1-4; d_call: NA; cdr3_aa: CATSRAPPPEKLFF; cdr3_nt: TGTGCCACCAGCAGAGCCCCTCCGCCTGAAAAACTGTTTTTT
clone_size: NA; v_call: TRBV27; j_call: TRBJ2-3; d_call: NA; cdr3_aa: CASSRQVSTDTQYF; cdr3_nt: TGTGCCAGCAGCAGACAGGTTAGCACAGATACGCAGTATTTT
clone_size: NA; v_call: TRBV7-7; j_call: TRBJ2-3; d_call: NA; cdr3_aa: CASSLRGALADTQYF; cdr3_nt: TGTGCCAGCAGCTTACGGGGGGCTTTAGCAGATACGCAGTATTTT
clone_size: once; v_call: TRBV30; j_call: TRBJ1-5; d_call: NA; cdr3_aa: CAWKPRGRGSNQPQHF; cdr3_nt: TGTGCTTGGAAACCCCGGGGGAGAGGGAGCAATCAGCCCCAGCATTTT
clone_size: NA; v_call: TRBV6-5; j_call: TRBJ1-4; d_call: TRBD1; cdr3_aa: CASSYPDPRQGGKLFF; cdr3_nt: TGTGCCAGCAGTTACCCGGATCCCCGACAGGGCGGAAAACTGTTTTTT
clone_size: once; v_call: TRBV9; j_call: TRBJ2-3; d_call: NA; cdr3_aa: CASSGGRTDTQYF; cdr3_nt: TGTGCCAGCAGCGGGGGACGTACGGATACGCAGTATTTT
clone_size: NA; v_call: TRBV7-7; j_call: TRBJ2-7; d_call: TRBD1; cdr3_aa: CASSPGQGAREQYF; cdr3_nt: TGTGCCAGCAGCCCGGGACAGGGGGCGAGGGAGCAGTACTTC
clone_size: NA; v_call: TRBV11-2; j_call: TRBJ2-3; d_call: TRBD2; cdr3_aa: CASSTLTSGGDTQYF; cdr3_nt: TGTGCCAGCAGCACCTTGACTAGCGGGGGTGATACGCAGTATTTT
clone_size: NA; v_call: TRBV19; j_call: TRBJ1-5; d_call: NA; cdr3_aa: CASSIDPSGLPQGGNQPQHF; cdr3_nt: TGTGCCAGTAGTATAGATCCGTCGGGTCTCCCACAGGGCGGCAATCAGCCCCAGCATTTT
clone_size: NA; v_call: TRBV18; j_call: TRBJ1-1; d_call: NA; cdr3_aa: CASSPGRTYTEAFF; cdr3_nt: TGTGCCAGCTCACCCGGCAGAACTTACACTGAAGCTTTCTTT
clone_size: NA; v_call: TRBV5-6; j_call: TRBJ1-2; d_call: TRBD1; cdr3_aa: CASSLGDRVDYTF; cdr3_nt: TGTGCCAGCAGCTTGGGGGACAGGGTCGACTACACCTTC
clone_size: NA; v_call: TRBV25-1; j_call: TRBJ2-7; d_call: NA; cdr3_aa: CASSEIQQYF; cdr3_nt: TGTGCCAGCAGTGAGATCCAGCAGTACTTC
clone_size: NA; v_call: TRBV6-4; j_call: TRBJ2-6; d_call: NA; cdr3_aa: CASSDTNSGANVLTF; cdr3_nt: TGTGCCAGCAGTGACACCAACTCTGGGGCCAACGTCCTGACTTTC
clone_size: NA; v_call: TRBV6-4; j_call: TRBJ2-1; d_call: TRBD2; cdr3_aa: CASSDVGLGLAAYNEQFF; cdr3_nt: TGTGCCAGCAGTGATGTTGGGTTGGGACTAGCGGCTTACAATGAGCAGTTCTTC
clone_size: NA; v_call: TRBV10-3; j_call: TRBJ1-1; d_call: NA; cdr3_aa: CAIRPQGSDTEAFF; cdr3_nt: TGTGCCATCAGACCGCAGGGTAGTGACACTGAAGCTTTCTTT
clone_size: NA; v_call: TRBV4-3; j_call: TRBJ1-1; d_call: NA; cdr3_aa: CASSQDNREVTEAFF; cdr3_nt: TGCGCCAGCAGCCAAGATAACAGGGAGGTCACTGAAGCTTTCTTT
clone_size: NA; v_call: TRBV19; j_call: TRBJ2-2; d_call: TRBD1; cdr3_aa: CASSGQGLSTGELFF; cdr3_nt: TGTGCCAGTAGCGGACAGGGGTTGTCCACCGGGGAGCTGTTTTTT